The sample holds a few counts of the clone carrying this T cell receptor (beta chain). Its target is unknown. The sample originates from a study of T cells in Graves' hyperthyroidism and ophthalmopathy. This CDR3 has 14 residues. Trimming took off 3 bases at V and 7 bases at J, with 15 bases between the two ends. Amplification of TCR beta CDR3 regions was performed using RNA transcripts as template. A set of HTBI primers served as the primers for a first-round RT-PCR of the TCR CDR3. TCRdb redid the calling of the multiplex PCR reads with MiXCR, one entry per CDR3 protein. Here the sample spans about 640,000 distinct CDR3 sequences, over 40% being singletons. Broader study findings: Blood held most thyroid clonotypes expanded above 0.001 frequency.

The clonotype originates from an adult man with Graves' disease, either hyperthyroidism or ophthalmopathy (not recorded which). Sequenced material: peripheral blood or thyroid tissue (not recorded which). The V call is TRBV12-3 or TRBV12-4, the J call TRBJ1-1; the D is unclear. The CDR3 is CASSLAALRSEAFF. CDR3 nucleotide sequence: TGTGCCAGCAGTTTGGCGGCCCTCAGGAGTGAAGCTTTCTTT.